The source of this TCR beta chain is a study of cytomegalovirus exposure and HLA in healthy donors. As for the study in general: A preliminary data release comprised 70 million to 95 million unique TCRs obtained from HLA-typed donors.

Vbeta (60) and Jbeta (13) primers were used in the PCR. Sequenced by immunoSEQ multiplex PCR; TCRdb stores in-frame clones only, minus some. The sample contains about 150,000 clones, approximately 80% of which appear only once. Germline CDR1 is LNHDA and CDR2 is SQIVND (reference sequence). Trimming pared 5 bases from V and 0 bases from J, leaving 8 bases between. The CDR3 runs to 14 residues. V gene TRBV19 combines with J gene TRBJ2-4; D is uncertain. Material: PBMCs. This TCR came from a young man in good health and CMV-seronegative. CDR3 bases: TGTGCCAGTAGTTACCCGGGAGCCAAAAACATTCAGTACTTC. It codes for CASSYPGAKNIQYF. Full variable domain (missing parts from reference TRBV19 and TRBJ2-4): DGGITQSPKYLFRKEGQNVTLSCEQNLNHDAMYWYRQDPGQGLRLIYYSQIVNDFQKGDIAEGYSVSREKKESFPLTVTSAQKNPTAFYLCASSYPGAKNIQYFGAGTRLSVL.